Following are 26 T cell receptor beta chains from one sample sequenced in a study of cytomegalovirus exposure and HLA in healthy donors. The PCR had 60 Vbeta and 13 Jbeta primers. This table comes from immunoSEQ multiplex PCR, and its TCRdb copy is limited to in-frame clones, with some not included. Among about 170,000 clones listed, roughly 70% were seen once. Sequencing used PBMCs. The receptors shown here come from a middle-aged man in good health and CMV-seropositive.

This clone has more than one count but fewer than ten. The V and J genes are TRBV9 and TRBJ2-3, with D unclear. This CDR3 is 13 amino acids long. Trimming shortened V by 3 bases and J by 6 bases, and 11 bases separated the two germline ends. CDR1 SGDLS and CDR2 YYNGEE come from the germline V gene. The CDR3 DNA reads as TGTGCCAGCAGCGACTCCCGAGCGGATACGCAGTATTTT. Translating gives CASSDSRADTQYF.

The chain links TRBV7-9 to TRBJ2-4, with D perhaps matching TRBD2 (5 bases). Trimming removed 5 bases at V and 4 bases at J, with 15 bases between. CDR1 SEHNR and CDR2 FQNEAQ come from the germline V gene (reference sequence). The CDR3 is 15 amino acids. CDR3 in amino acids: CASSLSTRIKNIQYF. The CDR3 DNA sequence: TGTGCCAGCAGCCTCTCAACTAGGATTAAAAACATTCAGTACTTC.

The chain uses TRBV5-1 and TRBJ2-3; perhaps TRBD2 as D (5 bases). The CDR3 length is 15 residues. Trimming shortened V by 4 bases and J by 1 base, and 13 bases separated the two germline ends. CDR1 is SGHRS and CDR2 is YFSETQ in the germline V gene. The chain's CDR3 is CASSREGLRTDTQYF. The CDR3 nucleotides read TGCGCCAGCAGCAGAGAAGGACTCCGCACAGATACGCAGTATTTT.

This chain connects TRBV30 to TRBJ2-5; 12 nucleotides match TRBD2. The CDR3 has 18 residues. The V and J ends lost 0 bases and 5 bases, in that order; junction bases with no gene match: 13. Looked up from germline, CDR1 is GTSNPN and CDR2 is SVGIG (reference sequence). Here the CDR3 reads CAWSVSTLAGGPRETQYF. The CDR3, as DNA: TGTGCCTGGAGTGTTTCCACCCTAGCGGGGGGGCCAAGGGAGACCCAGTACTTC.

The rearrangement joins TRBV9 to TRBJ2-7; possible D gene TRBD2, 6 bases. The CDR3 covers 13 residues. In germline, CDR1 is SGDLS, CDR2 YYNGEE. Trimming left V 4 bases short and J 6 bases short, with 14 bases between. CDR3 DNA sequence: TGTGCCAGCAGCTACGGGACTTTGGGCGAGCAGTACTTC. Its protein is CASSYGTLGEQYF.

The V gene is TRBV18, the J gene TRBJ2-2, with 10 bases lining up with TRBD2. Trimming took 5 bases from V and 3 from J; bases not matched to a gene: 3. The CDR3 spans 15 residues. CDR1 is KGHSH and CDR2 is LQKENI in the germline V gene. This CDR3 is CASSASGGHTGELFF. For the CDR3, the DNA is TGTGCCAGCTCAGCTAGCGGGGGACACACCGGGGAGCTGTTTTTT.

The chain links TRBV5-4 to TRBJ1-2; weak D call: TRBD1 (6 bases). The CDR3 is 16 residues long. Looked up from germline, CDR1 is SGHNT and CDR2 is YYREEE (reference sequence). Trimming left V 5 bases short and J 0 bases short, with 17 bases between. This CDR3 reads CASSPSTGLANYGYTF. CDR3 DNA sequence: TGTGCCAGCAGTCCATCAACAGGGCTAGCTAACTATGGCTACACCTTC.

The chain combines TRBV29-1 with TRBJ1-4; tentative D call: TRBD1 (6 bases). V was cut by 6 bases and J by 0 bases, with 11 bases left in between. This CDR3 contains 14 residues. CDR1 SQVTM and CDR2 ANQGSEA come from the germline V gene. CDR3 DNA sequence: TGCAGCGTACTACAGGGTGCAACTAATGAAAAACTGTTTTTT. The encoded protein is CSVLQGATNEKLFF.

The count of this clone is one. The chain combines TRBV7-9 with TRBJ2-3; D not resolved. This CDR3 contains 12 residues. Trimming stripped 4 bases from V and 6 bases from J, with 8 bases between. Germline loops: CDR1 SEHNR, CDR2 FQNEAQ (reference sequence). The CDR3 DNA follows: TGTGCCAGCAGCTCATCCATGGATACGCAGTATTTT. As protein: CASSSSMDTQYF.

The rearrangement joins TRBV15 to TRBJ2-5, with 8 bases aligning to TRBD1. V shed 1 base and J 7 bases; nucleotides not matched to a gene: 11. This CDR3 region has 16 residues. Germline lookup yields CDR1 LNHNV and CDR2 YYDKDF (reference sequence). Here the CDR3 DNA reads TGTGCCACCAGCAGAGCGGCAGGGGGCGGCGTGGGGACCCAGTACTTC. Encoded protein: CATSRAAGGGVGTQYF.

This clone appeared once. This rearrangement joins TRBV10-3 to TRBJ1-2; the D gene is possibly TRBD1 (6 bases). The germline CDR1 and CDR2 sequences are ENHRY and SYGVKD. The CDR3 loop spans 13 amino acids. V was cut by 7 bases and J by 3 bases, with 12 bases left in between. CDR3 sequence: CAITLAGDYGYTF. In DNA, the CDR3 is TGTGCCATCACCCTGGCAGGGGACTATGGCTACACCTTC.

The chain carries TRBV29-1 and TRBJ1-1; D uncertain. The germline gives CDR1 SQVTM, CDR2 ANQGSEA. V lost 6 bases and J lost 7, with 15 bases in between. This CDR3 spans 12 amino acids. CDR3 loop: CSVRVRGNEAFF. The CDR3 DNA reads TGCAGCGTCCGGGTCAGAGGGAATGAAGCTTTCTTT.

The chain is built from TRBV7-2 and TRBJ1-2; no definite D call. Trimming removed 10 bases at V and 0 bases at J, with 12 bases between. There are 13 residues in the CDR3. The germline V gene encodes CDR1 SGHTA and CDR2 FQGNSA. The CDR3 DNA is TGTGCCATCGAAAAGTCAGCTAACTATGGCTACACCTTC. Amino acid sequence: CAIEKSANYGYTF.

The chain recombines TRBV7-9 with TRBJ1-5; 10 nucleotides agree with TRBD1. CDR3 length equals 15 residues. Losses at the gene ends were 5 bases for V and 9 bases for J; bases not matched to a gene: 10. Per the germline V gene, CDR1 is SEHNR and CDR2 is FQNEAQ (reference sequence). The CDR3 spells CASSGGTGDFWPQHF. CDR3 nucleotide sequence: TGTGCCAGCAGCGGCGGGACAGGGGACTTTTGGCCCCAGCATTTT. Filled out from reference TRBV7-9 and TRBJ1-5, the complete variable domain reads DTGVSQNPRHKITKRGQNVTFRCDPISEHNRLYWYRQTLGQGPEFLTYFQNEAQLEKSRLLSDRFSAERPKGSFSTLEIQRTEQGDSAMYLCASSGGTGDFWPQHFGDGTRLSIL.

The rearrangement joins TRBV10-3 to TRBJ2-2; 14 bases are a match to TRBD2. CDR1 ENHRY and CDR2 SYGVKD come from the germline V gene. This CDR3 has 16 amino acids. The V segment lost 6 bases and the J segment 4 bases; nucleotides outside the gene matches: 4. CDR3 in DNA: TGTGCCATCAGGACTAGCGGGGGGGCTGGCACCGGGGAGCTGTTTTTT. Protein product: CAIRTSGGAGTGELFF.

The CDR3 nucleotides are TGTGCCAGCAGCTTGCGGACTAGCGGGGGGTCTTACAATGAGCAGTTCTTC. Translation gives CASSLRTSGGSYNEQFF. The chain has TRBV5-4 and TRBJ2-1, with 14 positions matching TRBD2. The J segment lost 4 bases and the V segment lost 1 base, leaving 4 bases of the junction unmatched. Germline lookup yields CDR1 SGHNT and CDR2 YYREEE (reference sequence). This CDR3 has 17 residues.

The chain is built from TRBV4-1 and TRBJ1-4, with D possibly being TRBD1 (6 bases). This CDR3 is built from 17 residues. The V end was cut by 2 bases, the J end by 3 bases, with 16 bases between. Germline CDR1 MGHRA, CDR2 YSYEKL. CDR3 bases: TGCGCCAGCAGCCAACCCGGGGGGGGGCGAGCTAATGAAAAACTGTTTTTT. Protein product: CASSQPGGGRANEKLFF.

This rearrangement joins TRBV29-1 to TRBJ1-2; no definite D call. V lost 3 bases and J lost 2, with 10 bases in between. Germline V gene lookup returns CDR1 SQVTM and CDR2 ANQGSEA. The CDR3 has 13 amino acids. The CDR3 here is CSVDSRGNYGYTF. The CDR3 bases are TGCAGCGTTGACTCCCGAGGAAACTATGGCTACACCTTC.

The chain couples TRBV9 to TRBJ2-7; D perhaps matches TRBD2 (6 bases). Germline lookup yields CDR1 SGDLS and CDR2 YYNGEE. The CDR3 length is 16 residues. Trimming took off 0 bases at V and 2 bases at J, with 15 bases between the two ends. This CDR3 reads CASSVVSPEGTYEQYF. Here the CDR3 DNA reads TGTGCCAGCAGCGTAGTATCCCCGGAGGGTACCTACGAGCAGTACTTC.

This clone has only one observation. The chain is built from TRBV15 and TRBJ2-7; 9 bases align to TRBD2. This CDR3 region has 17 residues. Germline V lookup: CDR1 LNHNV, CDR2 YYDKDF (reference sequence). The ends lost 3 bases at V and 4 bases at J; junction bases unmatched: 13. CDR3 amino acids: CATSRGPVAGGPYEQYF. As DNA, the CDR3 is TGTGCCACCAGCAGGGGGCCCGTGGCGGGGGGGCCGTACGAGCAGTACTTC.

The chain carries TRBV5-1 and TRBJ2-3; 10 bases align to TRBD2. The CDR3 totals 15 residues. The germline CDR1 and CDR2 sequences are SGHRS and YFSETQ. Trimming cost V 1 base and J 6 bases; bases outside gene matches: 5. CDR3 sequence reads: CASSLTSGGADTQYF. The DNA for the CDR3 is TGCGCCAGCAGCTTGACGAGCGGGGGGGCGGATACGCAGTATTTT.

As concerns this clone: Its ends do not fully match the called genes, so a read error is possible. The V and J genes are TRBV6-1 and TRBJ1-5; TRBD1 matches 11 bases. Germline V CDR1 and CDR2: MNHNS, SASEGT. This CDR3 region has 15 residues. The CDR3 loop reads CASSWDRGGKQPQHF. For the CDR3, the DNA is TGTGCCAGCAGCTGGGACAGGGGGGGCAAGCAGCCCCAGCATTTT.

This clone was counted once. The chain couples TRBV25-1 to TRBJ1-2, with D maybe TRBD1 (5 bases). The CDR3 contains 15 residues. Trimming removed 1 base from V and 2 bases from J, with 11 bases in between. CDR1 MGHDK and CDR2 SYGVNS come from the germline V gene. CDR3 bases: TGTGCCAGCAGTGAATGGGGGGTGGGGAACTATGGCTACACCTTC. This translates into CASSEWGVGNYGYTF.

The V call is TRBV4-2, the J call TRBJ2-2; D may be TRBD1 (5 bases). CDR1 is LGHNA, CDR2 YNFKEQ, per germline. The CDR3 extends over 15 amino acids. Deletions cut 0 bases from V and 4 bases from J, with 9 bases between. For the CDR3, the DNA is TGTGCCAGCAGCCAAGAAGGGGTAGTCACCGGGGAGCTGTTTTTT. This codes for CASSQEGVVTGELFF.

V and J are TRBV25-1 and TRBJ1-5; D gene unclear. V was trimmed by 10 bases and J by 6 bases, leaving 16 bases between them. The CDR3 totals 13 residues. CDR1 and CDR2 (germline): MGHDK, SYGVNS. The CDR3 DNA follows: TGTGCCACCTCGGGGATCGGCCTTCAGCCCCAGCATTTT. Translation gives CATSGIGLQPQHF.

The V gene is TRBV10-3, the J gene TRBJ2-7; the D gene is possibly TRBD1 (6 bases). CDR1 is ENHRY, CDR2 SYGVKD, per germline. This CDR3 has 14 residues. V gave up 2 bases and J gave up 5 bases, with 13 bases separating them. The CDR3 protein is CAISETQGSHEQYF. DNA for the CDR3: TGTGCCATCAGTGAGACCCAGGGGTCCCACGAGCAGTACTTC.